Below are 25 T cell receptor beta chains sequenced from a single sample in a study of CD8 T cells in ankylosing spondylitis (dated 2017 in TCRdb). The library came from 5' RACE. Sequencing relied on an Illumina HiSeq 2500. TCRdb applied fastp at Q25 and MiXCR to the public reads, then kept only in-frame beta chains. One record per CDR3 amino acid sequence lists the most common genes and DNA. The sample table lists 50,000 to 70,000 distinct CDR3 sequences, 6.2% of them with a count of one. The leading ten clones occupy approximately 5% of the sample. Specimen: synovial fluid, either unsorted or a sorted T cell fraction (not recorded which). The receptors shown here come from a male donor with ankylosing spondylitis.

This clonotype is a singleton in its sample. This may stem from a read error, because a much larger clone lies one nucleotide away. The chain uses TRBV6-1 and TRBJ2-5; TRBD2 matches 14 bases. Germline CDR1 and CDR2: MNHNS and SASEGT. CDR3 length: 16 amino acids. Trimming cost V 6 bases and J 0 bases; bases outside gene matches: 3. CDR3 amino acids: CASRRTSGRNQETQYF. The DNA for the CDR3 is TGTGCCAGCAGGCGGACTAGCGGGAGGAACCAAGAGACCCAGTACTTC.

The chain carries TRBV6-2 or TRBV6-3 and TRBJ2-5, with 12 positions matching TRBD2. CDR3 length: 15 amino acids. V shed 6 bases, J shed 5 bases, and the junction held 7 bases outside the gene matches. CDR1 and CDR2 from the germline V gene are MNHEY and SVGEGT. The CDR3 region is CASSPRLAGVETQYF. CDR3 in DNA: TGTGCCAGCAGCCCGAGACTAGCGGGAGTGGAGACCCAGTACTTC.

The chain uses TRBV7-3 and TRBJ2-1, with D possibly being TRBD2 (6 bases). V was cut by 2 bases and J by 2 bases, with 10 bases left in between. This CDR3 contains 15 residues. Germline lookup yields CDR1 SGHTA and CDR2 FQGTGA. CDR3 sequence: CASSLGGNTYNEQFF. CDR3 in DNA: TGTGCCAGCAGCTTAGGCGGGAATACCTACAATGAGCAGTTCTTC.

V gene TRBV2 combines with J gene TRBJ2-6; 8 bases align to TRBD1. This CDR3 has 17 residues. From germline, CDR1 is SNHLY and CDR2 FYNNEI. The V segment lost 5 bases and the J segment 4 bases; nucleotides outside the gene matches: 10. Here the CDR3 DNA reads TGTGCCAGCAGTAGACAGGGGTTGGTCTCCGGGGCCAACGTCCTGACTTTC. It codes for CASSRQGLVSGANVLTF.

V usage is TRBV5-4 and J usage is TRBJ1-4; 7 bases agree with TRBD1. The junction had 7 bases not matched to a gene; V was cut back by 4 bases and J by 4 bases. The CDR3 totals 15 residues. Germline CDR1 is SGHNT and CDR2 is YYREEE (reference sequence). The CDR3 sequence: CASSPTGSVNEKLFF. DNA of the CDR3: TGTGCCAGCAGCCCGACAGGGTCGGTTAATGAAAAACTGTTTTTT.

This clonotype has at least ten counts. V is TRBV29-1 and J is TRBJ2-1, with 10 nucleotides matching TRBD2. CDR3 length equals 19 residues. Looked up from germline, CDR1 is SQVTM and CDR2 is ANQGSEA. V gave up 4 bases and J gave up 6 bases; unmatched junction bases: 21. CDR3 bases: TGCAGCGTTGTCTCGCTCGTGCGAGCGGGAGGGCCTTTACGCAATGAGCAGTTCTTC. Amino acids: CSVVSLVRAGGPLRNEQFF.

This clonotype was found many times. The chain recombines TRBV29-1 with TRBJ2-3, with D perhaps TRBD1 or TRBD2 (5 bases each). The CDR3 has 16 residues. Per the germline V gene, CDR1 is SQVTM and CDR2 is ANQGSEA. V lost 4 bases to trimming and J lost 0 bases, with 17 bases between them. DNA of the CDR3: TGCAGCGTTGGGGGGAATCTGGGACCTAGCACAGATACGCAGTATTTT. Its protein is CSVGGNLGPSTDTQYF.

This clonotype was recorded a few times. The chain uses TRBV5-8 and TRBJ2-6; unclear D gene. CDR3 length equals 14 residues. Trimming removed 3 bases at V and 2 bases at J, with 6 bases between. Germline lookup yields CDR1 SGHTS and CDR2 YDEGEE. The DNA of the CDR3 is TGTGCCAGCAGCTCCTACGCTGGGGCCAACGTCCTGACTTTC. Its translation: CASSSYAGANVLTF. The variable domain in full, completed from reference TRBV5-8 and TRBJ2-6, reads EAGVTQSPTHLIKTRGQQATLRCSPISGHTSVYWYQQALGLGLQFLLWYDEGEERNRGNFPPRFSGRQFPNYSSELNVNALELEDSALYLCASSSYAGANVLTFGAGSRLTVL.

This clonotype was seen ten or more times. The chain is built from TRBV7-3 and TRBJ2-3; TRBD2 agrees at 10 bases. From germline, CDR1 is SGHTA and CDR2 FQGTGA. There are 17 residues in the CDR3. V was pared by 3 bases and J by 1 base, with 7 bases of the junction left unmatched. This CDR3 is CASSFFSGRAGTDTQYF. The CDR3 nucleotides read TGTGCCAGCAGCTTTTTCAGCGGGAGGGCGGGCACAGATACGCAGTATTTT.

This chain joins TRBV11-2 and TRBJ2-3; 10 bases map to TRBD2. Unmatched junction bases numbered 6, after V lost 4 bases and J lost 2 bases. Germline V gene data show CDR1 as SGHAT and CDR2 as FQNNGV. The CDR3 covers 16 residues. CDR3 sequence: CASSSLAGAFTDTQYF. CDR3 coding DNA: TGTGCCAGCAGCTCTCTAGCGGGGGCCTTCACAGATACGCAGTATTTT.

CDR3 protein: CAWRTGMNEKLFF. CDR3 DNA: TGTGCCTGGCGGACAGGGATGAATGAAAAACTGTTTTTT. V and J are TRBV30 and TRBJ1-4; 8 positions match TRBD1. This CDR3 is 13 amino acids long. The ends lost 5 bases at V and 5 bases at J; junction bases unmatched: 4. Germline-derived CDR1 and CDR2 are GTSNPN and SVGIG (reference sequence). Full variable domain (rest looked up from reference TRBV30 and TRBJ1-4): SQTIHQWPATLVQPVGSPLSLECTVEGTSNPNLYWYRQAAGRGLQLLFYSVGIGQISSEVPQNLSASRPQDRQFILSSKKLLLSDSGFYLCAWRTGMNEKLFFGSGTQLSVL.

Turning to this clonotype: The CDR3 carries no conserved terminal phenylalanine or tryptophan, so it likely arises from a read error. The CDR3 region is CSARPRGLAGRSSYNEQFY. CDR3 sequence (DNA): TGCAGTGCTAGACCGCGGGGACTAGCGGGAAGAAGCTCCTACAATGAGCAGTTCTAC. The gene calls are TRBV20-1 and TRBJ2-1, with TRBD2 matching over 13 bases. Trimming at V came to 2 bases and at J to 0 bases, leaving 10 bases not matched to a gene. The CDR3 length is 19 residues. Germline CDR1 and CDR2: DFQATT and SNEGSKA (reference sequence).

The chain carries TRBV11-3 and TRBJ2-7; D gene unclear. V was pared by 3 bases and J by 6 bases, with 12 bases between. The CDR3 is 13 residues long. Germline loops: CDR1 SGHNT, CDR2 YENEEA. In DNA form, the CDR3 reads TGTGCCAGCAGCTTTGTGAGCGTTCGCGAGCAGTACTTC. It translates to CASSFVSVREQYF.

This clonotype was recorded many times. J is TRBJ1-5 and V is TRBV5-5; D might be TRBD1 (5 bases). Germline-derived CDR1 and CDR2 are SGHKS and YYEKEE (reference sequence). There are 14 residues in the CDR3. V was trimmed by 4 bases and J by 6 bases, leaving 14 bases between them. The CDR3 loop is CASSLFSGTQPQHF. The CDR3 region has the DNA TGTGCCAGCAGCCTCTTTTCAGGGACTCAGCCCCAGCATTTT.

This clonotype was found a few times. V and J are TRBV11-3 and TRBJ2-7, with 12 positions matching TRBD1. The CDR3 loop spans 15 amino acids. The V and J ends lost 4 bases and 7 bases, in that order; junction bases with no gene match: 8. Germline V gene sequence: CDR1 SGHNT, CDR2 YENEEA. This chain's CDR3 is CASSSPGQGAREQYF. The CDR3 region has the DNA TGTGCCAGCAGCTCCCCGGGACAGGGGGCGCGGGAGCAGTACTTC. Supplemented by reference TRBV11-3 and TRBJ2-7, the full variable domain reads EAGVVQSPRYKIIEKKQPVAFWCNPISGHNTLYWYLQNLGQGPELLIRYENEEAVDDSQLPKDRFSAERLKGVDSTLKIQPAELGDSAVYLCASSSPGQGAREQYFGPGTRLTVT.

This clonotype was counted ten times or more. This chain connects TRBV5-1 to TRBJ2-3; D uncertain. This CDR3 region has 14 residues. Trimming removed 4 bases from V and 4 bases from J, with 13 bases in between. Germline CDR1 reads SGHRS; CDR2 reads YFSETQ. The CDR3 nucleotides are TGCGCCAGCAGCGAAGACTTGATCGCAGATACGCAGTATTTT. It specifies CASSEDLIADTQYF.

This clonotype has a count of ten or more. This CDR3 reads CASSLSAGGYNEQFF. The CDR3 DNA reads TGTGCCAGCAGCTTGTCAGCGGGAGGGTACAATGAGCAGTTCTTC. The gene calls are TRBV7-9 and TRBJ2-1, with 10 bases matching TRBD2. The CDR3 loop spans 15 amino acids. The V segment lost 3 bases and the J segment 4 bases; nucleotides outside the gene matches: 3. The V gene's germline CDR1 is SEHNR and CDR2 FQNEAQ (reference sequence).

The rearrangement uses TRBV15 and TRBJ1-6; D is unresolved. V was shortened by 5 bases and J by 4 bases, with 9 bases between the two germline ends. CDR1 LNHNV and CDR2 YYDKDF come from the germline V gene (reference sequence). The CDR3 is 14 residues long. This CDR3 is CATSSPGYNSPLHF. CDR3 in DNA: TGTGCCACCAGCTCCCCGGGATATAATTCACCCCTCCACTTT.

This clonotype has at least ten counts. V and J are TRBV7-3 and TRBJ2-3; D not certain. The germline V and J ends were trimmed by 5 bases and 0 bases, with 6 bases remaining between them. This CDR3 contains 13 residues. Germline assignment: CDR1 SGHTA and CDR2 FQGTGA. The chain's CDR3 is CASSTLSTDTQYF. In DNA form, the CDR3 reads TGTGCCAGCAGCACACTTAGCACAGATACGCAGTATTTT.

This clonotype was counted only a few times. The genes are TRBV3-1 and TRBJ1-2, with 8 bases fitting TRBD1. The V and J ends lost 4 bases and 4 bases, in that order; junction bases with no gene match: 8. Germline-derived CDR1 and CDR2 are LGHDT and YNNKEL (reference sequence). The CDR3 runs 15 residues. The CDR3 region is CASSLSGGGGYGYTF. In DNA, the CDR3 is TGTGCCAGCAGCCTTTCAGGGGGCGGTGGCTATGGCTACACCTTC. Full variable domain (missing parts from reference TRBV3-1 and TRBJ1-2): DTAVSQTPKYLVTQMGNDKSIKCEQNLGHDTMYWYKQDSKKFLKIMFSYNNKELIINETVPNRFSPKSPDKAHLNLHINSLELGDSAVYFCASSLSGGGGYGYTFGSGTRLTVV.

This clonotype was counted many times. V and J are TRBV28 and TRBJ2-5; D is ambiguous. The CDR3 has 14 amino acids. V lost 5 bases to trimming and J lost 1 base, with 11 bases between them. CDR1 MDHEN and CDR2 SYDVKM come from the germline V gene. This chain's CDR3 is CASSKPAIQETQYF. CDR3 bases: TGTGCCAGCAGTAAACCGGCAATCCAAGAGACCCAGTACTTC.

The CDR3 nucleotides are TGCGCCAGCAGCTTGGTACTAGCGGGATCGGATACGCAGTATTTT. This encodes CASSLVLAGSDTQYF. This sequence joins TRBV5-1 and TRBJ2-3; 10 bases are a match to TRBD2. CDR1 SGHRS and CDR2 YFSETQ come from the germline V gene. V was clipped by 0 bases and J by 6 bases; unmatched bases: 4. CDR3 size: 15 residues.

The chain employs TRBV21-1 and TRBJ1-1; the table's D gene call, TRBD1, was not cross checked with the DNA. TRBV21-1 is given as a pseudogene. The CDR3 has 9 amino acids. The CDR3 loop reads CATAPEAFF. For the CDR3, the DNA is TGTGCCACCGCGCCAGAAGCTTTCTTT.

The CDR3 DNA follows: TGTGCCAGCAGCACCGCCAGGAATTCCGATGAGCAGTTCTTC. Residues: CASSTARNSDEQFF. This chain links TRBV7-3 with TRBJ2-1, with unresolved D. The CDR3 sequence is 14 residues long. V dropped 5 bases and J dropped 8 bases, with 16 bases sitting between them. Looked up from germline, CDR1 is SGHTA and CDR2 is FQGTGA.

J is TRBJ2-5 and V is TRBV10-3; the D is unclear. Between the trimmed V and J ends, which lost 2 bases and 0 bases, there was a span of 4 bases. Germline V gives CDR1 ENHRY, CDR2 SYGVKD. The CDR3 spans 13 residues. CDR3 in DNA: TGTGCCATCAGTGAGCCTAACCAAGAGACCCAGTACTTC. It is translated as CAISEPNQETQYF.